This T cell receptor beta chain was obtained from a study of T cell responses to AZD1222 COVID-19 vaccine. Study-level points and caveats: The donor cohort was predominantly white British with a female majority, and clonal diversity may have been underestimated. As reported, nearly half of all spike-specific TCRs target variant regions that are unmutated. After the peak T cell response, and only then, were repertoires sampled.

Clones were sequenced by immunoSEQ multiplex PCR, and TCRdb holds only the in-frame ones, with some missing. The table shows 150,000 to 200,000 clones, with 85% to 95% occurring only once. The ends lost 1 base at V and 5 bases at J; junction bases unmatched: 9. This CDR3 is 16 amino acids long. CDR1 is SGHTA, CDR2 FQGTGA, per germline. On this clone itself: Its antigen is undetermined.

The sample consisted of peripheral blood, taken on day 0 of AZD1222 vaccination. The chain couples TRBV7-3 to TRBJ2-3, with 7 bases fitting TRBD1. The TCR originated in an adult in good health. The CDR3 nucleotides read TGTGCCAGCAGCTTAAGGTCGCAGGGGGTGGGAGATACGCAGTATTTT. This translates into CASSLRSQGVGDTQYF.